This TCR beta chain was identified in a study of cytomegalovirus exposure and HLA in healthy donors. Notes on the study in general: Clonal expansion was found to be greater in HLA-associated TCR beta chains than in equally common others in a later analysis.

PCR used 60 Vbeta primers and 13 Jbeta primers. Data came from immunoSEQ multiplex PCR; TCRdb stores just in-frame clones and leaves some out. The data contain a few hundred thousand clones, approximately 83% of them singletons. In this sample, this clone turned up a few times. The antigen is unknown. Trimming pared 1 base from V and 6 bases from J, leaving 6 bases between. Germline V gene sequence: CDR1 SSHAT, CDR2 FNYEAQ (reference sequence). The CDR3 has 13 amino acids. Material: PBMCs. The gene calls are TRBV7-7 and TRBJ2-2, with D uncertain. The receptor was derived from a woman in her forties or fifties in good health and CMV-seropositive. Here the CDR3 DNA reads TGTGCCAGCAGCTTAGGGGCAGCCGGGGAGCTGTTTTTT. It is translated as CASSLGAAGELFF.